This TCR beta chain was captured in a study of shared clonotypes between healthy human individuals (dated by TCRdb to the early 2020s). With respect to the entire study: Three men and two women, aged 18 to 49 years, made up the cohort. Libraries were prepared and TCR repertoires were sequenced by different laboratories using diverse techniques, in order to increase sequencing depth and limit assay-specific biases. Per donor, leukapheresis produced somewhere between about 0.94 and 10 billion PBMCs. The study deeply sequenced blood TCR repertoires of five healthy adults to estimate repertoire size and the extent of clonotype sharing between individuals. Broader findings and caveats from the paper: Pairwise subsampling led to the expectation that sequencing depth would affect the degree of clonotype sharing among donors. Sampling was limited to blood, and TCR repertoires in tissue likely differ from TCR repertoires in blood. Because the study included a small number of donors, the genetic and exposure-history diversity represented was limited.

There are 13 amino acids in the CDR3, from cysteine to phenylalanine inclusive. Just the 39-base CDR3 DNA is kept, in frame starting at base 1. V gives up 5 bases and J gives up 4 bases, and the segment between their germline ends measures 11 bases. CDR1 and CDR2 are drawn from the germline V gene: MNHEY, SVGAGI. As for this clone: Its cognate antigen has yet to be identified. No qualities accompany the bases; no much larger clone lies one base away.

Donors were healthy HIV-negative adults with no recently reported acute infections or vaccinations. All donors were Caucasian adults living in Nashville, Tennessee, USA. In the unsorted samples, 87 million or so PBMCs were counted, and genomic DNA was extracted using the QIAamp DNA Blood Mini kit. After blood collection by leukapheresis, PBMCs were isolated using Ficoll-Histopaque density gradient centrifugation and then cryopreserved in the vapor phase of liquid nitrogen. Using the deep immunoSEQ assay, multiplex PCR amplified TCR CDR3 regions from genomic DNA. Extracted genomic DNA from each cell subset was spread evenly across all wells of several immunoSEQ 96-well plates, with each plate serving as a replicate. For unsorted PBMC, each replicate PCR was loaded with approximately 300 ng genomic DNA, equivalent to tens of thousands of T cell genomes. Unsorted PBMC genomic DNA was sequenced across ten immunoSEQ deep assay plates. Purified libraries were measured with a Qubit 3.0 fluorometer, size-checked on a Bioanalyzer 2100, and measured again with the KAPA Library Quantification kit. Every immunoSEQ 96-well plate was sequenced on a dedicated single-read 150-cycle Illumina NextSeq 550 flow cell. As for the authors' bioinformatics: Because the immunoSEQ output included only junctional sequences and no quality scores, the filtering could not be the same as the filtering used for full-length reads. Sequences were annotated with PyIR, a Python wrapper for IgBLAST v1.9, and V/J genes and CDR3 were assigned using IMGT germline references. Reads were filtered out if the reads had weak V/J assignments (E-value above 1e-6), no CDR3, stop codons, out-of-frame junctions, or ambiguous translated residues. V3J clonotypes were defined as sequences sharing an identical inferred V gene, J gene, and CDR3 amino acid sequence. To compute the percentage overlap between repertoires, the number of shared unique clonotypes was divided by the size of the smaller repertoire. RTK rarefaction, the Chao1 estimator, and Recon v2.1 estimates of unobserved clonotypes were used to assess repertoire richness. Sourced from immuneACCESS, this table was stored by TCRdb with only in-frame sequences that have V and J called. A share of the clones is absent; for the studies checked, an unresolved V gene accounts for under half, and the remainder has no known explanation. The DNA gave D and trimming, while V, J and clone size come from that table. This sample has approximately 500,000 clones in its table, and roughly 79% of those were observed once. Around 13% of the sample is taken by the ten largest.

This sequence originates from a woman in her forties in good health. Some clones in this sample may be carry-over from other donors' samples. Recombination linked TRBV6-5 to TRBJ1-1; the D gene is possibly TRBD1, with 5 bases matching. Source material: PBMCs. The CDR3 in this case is CASSRRGFTEAFF. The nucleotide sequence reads TGTGCCAGCAGTCGTAGGGGCTTCACTGAAGCTTTCTTT.